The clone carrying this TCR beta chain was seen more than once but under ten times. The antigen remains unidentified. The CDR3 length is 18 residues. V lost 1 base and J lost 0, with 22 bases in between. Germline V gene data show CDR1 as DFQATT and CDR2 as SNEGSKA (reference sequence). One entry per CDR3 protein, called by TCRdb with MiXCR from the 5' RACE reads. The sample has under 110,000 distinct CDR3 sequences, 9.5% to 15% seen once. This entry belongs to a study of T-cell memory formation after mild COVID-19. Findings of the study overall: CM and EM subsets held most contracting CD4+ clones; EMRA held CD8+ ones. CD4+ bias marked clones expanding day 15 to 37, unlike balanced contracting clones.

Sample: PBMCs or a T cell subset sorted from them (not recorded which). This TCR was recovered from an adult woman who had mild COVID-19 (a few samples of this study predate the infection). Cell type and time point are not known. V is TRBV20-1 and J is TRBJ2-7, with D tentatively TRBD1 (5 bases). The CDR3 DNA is TGCAGTGCTAGAGGTGGGGCCAAGCACCCAACGAACTCCTACGAGCAGTACTTC. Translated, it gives CSARGGAKHPTNSYEQYF.